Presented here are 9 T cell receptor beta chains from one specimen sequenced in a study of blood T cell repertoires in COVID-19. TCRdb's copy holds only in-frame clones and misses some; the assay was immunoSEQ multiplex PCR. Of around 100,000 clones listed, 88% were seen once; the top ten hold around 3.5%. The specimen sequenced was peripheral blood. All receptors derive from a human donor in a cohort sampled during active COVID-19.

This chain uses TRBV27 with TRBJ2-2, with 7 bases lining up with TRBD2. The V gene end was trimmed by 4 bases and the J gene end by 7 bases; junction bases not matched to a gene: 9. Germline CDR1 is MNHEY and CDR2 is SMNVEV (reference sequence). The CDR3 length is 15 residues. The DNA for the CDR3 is TGTGCCAGCAGTTCGGCGGGAGTTGGCATCGGGGAGCTGTTTTTT. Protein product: CASSSAGVGIGELFF.

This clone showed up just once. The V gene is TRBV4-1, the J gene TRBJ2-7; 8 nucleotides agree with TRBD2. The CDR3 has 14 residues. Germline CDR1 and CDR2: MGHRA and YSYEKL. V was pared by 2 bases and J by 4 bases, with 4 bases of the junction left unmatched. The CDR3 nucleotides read TGCGCCAGCAGCCAACCGGGACTAGTTTACGAGCAGTACTTC. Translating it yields CASSQPGLVYEQYF.

The CDR3 DNA sequence: TGTGCCAGCAGCCTAGAAAGCACAGATACGCAGTATTTT. Protein: CASSLESTDTQYF. This sequence joins TRBV5-4 and TRBJ2-3; D gene ambiguous. CDR3 length: 13 residues. Germline V gives CDR1 SGHNT, CDR2 YYREEE (reference sequence). V was pared by 4 bases and J by 0 bases, with 6 bases between.

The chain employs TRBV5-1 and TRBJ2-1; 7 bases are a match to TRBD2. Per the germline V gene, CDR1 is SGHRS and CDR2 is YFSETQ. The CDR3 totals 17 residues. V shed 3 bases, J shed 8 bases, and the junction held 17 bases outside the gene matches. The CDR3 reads CASSSTSAHLPRDEQFF. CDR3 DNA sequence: TGCGCCAGCAGCTCCACTAGCGCACACCTCCCTCGGGATGAGCAGTTCTTC. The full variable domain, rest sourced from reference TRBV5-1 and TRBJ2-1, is KAGVTQTPRYLIKTRGQQVTLSCSPISGHRSVSWYQQTPGQGLQFLFEYFSETQRNKGNFPGRFSGRQFSNSRSEMNVSTLELGDSALYLCASSSTSAHLPRDEQFFGPGTRLTVL.

As DNA, the CDR3 is TGTGCCAGCAGCCACGGGACTAGCCGGGCGAATGAGCAGTTCTTC. This sequence encodes CASSHGTSRANEQFF. The J gene is TRBJ2-1, the V gene TRBV4-2, with 9 nucleotides matching TRBD2. CDR1 LGHNA and CDR2 YNFKEQ come from the germline V gene. The V segment lost 3 bases and the J segment 7 bases; nucleotides outside the gene matches: 7. The CDR3 extends over 15 amino acids.

DNA of the CDR3: TGTGCCAGCAGTTACAACAGACAGGGGATGGGGACTGAAGCTTTCTTT. Its protein is CASSYNRQGMGTEAFF. This chain links TRBV2 with TRBJ1-1, with TRBD1 matching 8 bases. CDR3 length: 16 residues. Germline trimming cut 5 bases from V and 5 bases from J; bases unmatched to any gene: 13. From germline, CDR1 is SNHLY and CDR2 FYNNEI.

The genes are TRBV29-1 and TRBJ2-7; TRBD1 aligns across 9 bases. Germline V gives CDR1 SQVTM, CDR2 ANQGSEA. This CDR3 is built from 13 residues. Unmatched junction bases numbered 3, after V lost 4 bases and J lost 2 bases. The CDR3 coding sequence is TGCAGCGTTGGGGACAGGGCCACCTACGAGCAGTACTTC. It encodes CSVGDRATYEQYF.

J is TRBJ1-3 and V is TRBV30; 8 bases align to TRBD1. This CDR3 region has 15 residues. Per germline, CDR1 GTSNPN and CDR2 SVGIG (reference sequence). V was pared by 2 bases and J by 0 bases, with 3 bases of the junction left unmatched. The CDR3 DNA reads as TGTGCCTGGAGTAGGACAGGGATCTCTGGAAACACCATATATTTT. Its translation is CAWSRTGISGNTIYF.

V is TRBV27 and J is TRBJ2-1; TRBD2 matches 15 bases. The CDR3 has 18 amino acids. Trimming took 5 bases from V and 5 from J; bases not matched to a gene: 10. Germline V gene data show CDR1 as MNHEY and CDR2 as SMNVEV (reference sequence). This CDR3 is CASSPRTSGRGGDNEQFF. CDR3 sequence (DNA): TGTGCCAGCAGTCCAAGGACTAGCGGGAGGGGGGGGGACAATGAGCAGTTCTTC.